This entry lists 26 T cell receptor beta chains sequenced from one sample in a study of control samples from healthy donors and cancer patients. Data came from immunoSEQ multiplex PCR; TCRdb stores just in-frame clones and leaves some out. The sample has under 80,000 clones; about 94% are singletons. The sequenced sample was blood. These receptors came from a woman aged 25 to 39 in good health.

This chain links TRBV6-5 with TRBJ1-2, with 7 bases identical to TRBD1. Germline V gene lookup returns CDR1 MNHEY and CDR2 SVGAGI. The ends lost 5 bases at V and 9 bases at J; junction bases unmatched: 6. The CDR3 is 12 amino acids. The CDR3 region is CASSRQGESYTF. CDR3 coding DNA: TGTGCCAGCAGTAGACAGGGCGAGAGCTACACCTTC.

J is TRBJ1-2 and V is TRBV5-4, with TRBD1 matching over 8 bases. The V gene end was trimmed by 5 bases and the J gene end by 2 bases; junction bases not matched to a gene: 5. CDR1 and CDR2 from the germline V gene are SGHNT and YYREEE (reference sequence). This CDR3 has 14 amino acids. CDR3 sequence (DNA): TGTGCCAGCAGGTTAGGGACAGGAAACTATGGCTACACCTTC. Amino acids: CASRLGTGNYGYTF.

V is TRBV6-6 and J is TRBJ1-3; no definite D call. The CDR3 runs to 12 residues. Germline V gene data show CDR1 as MNHNY and CDR2 as SVGAGI (reference sequence). Deletions cut 6 bases from V and 7 bases from J, with 10 bases between. This chain's CDR3 is CASSEQRNTIYF. The CDR3 DNA follows: TGTGCCAGCAGCGAACAGAGGAACACCATATATTTT.

The CDR3 DNA is TGTGCCAGTAGTATAGTGGCCAGGGTCATAGATACGCAGTATTTT. Encoded protein: CASSIVARVIDTQYF. This chain uses TRBV19 with TRBJ2-3; possible D gene TRBD1, 5 bases. Trimming pared 1 base from V and 5 bases from J, leaving 13 bases between. Germline values: CDR1 LNHDA, CDR2 SQIVND (reference sequence). This CDR3 is built from 15 residues.

The chain couples TRBV9 to TRBJ1-3; D unresolved. V gave up 0 bases and J gave up 5 bases, with 0 bases separating them. Germline lookup yields CDR1 SGDLS and CDR2 YYNGEE. The CDR3 has 11 residues. CDR3 amino acids: CASSVGNTIYF. The CDR3 DNA follows: TGTGCCAGCAGCGTAGGAAACACCATATATTTT.

The V gene is TRBV6-5, the J gene TRBJ2-7; the D call may be TRBD1 or TRBD2 (5 bases each). The germline V and J ends were trimmed by 4 bases and 6 bases, with 13 bases remaining between them. In germline, CDR1 is MNHEY, CDR2 SVGAGI. The CDR3 length is 13 residues. CDR3 DNA sequence: TGTGCCAGCAGTTTAGGGGACCTGGGCGAGCAGTACTTC. It specifies CASSLGDLGEQYF.

The chain recombines TRBV5-5 with TRBJ1-3; no reliable D call. CDR1 SGHKS and CDR2 YYEKEE come from the germline V gene (reference sequence). Trimming left V 0 bases short and J 0 bases short, with 16 bases between. The CDR3 contains 18 residues. The CDR3 loop reads CASSLGGHSSSSGNTIYF. CDR3 DNA sequence: TGTGCCAGCAGCTTGGGTGGGCATTCCTCGAGCTCTGGAAACACCATATATTTT.

This clone was seen only a few times. This rearrangement joins TRBV10-2 to TRBJ2-7; D assignment may be TRBD1 or TRBD2 (5 bases each). V was clipped by 4 bases and J by 8 bases, with 15 bases between them. The CDR3 is 13 amino acids. Germline CDR1 reads WSHSY; CDR2 reads SAAADI. The DNA for the CDR3 is TGCGCCAGCAGTGTCCTAGAAGGGGACCAGCAGTACGTC. This translates into CASSVLEGDQQYV.

The genes are TRBV5-1 and TRBJ2-1; possibly TRBD2 for D (6 bases). Trimming stripped 0 bases from V and 7 bases from J, with 14 bases between. This CDR3 spans 15 amino acids. In germline, CDR1 is SGHRS, CDR2 YFSETQ. In DNA, the CDR3 is TGCGCCAGCAGCTTGGAAGTGGGGGGTCTTAATGAGCAGTTCTTC. Translating it yields CASSLEVGGLNEQFF.

The CDR3 DNA reads TGCGCCAGCAGCCCGGGACAGAACTATGGCTACACCTTC. Its protein product is CASSPGQNYGYTF. V usage is TRBV5-1 and J usage is TRBJ1-2, with 7 nucleotides matching TRBD1. V lost 4 bases, J lost 2 bases, and 2 bases stayed unmatched. CDR3 length equals 13 residues. CDR1 is SGHRS and CDR2 is YFSETQ in the germline V gene.

The chain couples TRBV19 to TRBJ1-3, with 7 positions matching TRBD1. V was clipped by 6 bases and J by 4 bases; unmatched bases: 9. The CDR3 sequence is 15 residues long. The germline CDR1 and CDR2 sequences are LNHDA and SQIVND (reference sequence). The DNA for the CDR3 is TGTGCCAGTAGAATGATCACAGGGGAGGGAAACACCATATATTTT. Protein product: CASRMITGEGNTIYF.

CDR3 region: CASSLGGTGNQPQHF. The CDR3 coding sequence is TGTGCCAGCAGCTTAGGGGGGACAGGGAATCAGCCCCAGCATTTT. This chain links TRBV7-9 with TRBJ1-5; 9 bases are shared with TRBD1. This CDR3 has 15 amino acids. In germline, CDR1 is SEHNR, CDR2 FQNEAQ (reference sequence). Trimming at V came to 1 base and at J to 4 bases, leaving 2 bases not matched to a gene.

J is TRBJ1-2 and V is TRBV6-2 or TRBV6-3, with D hard to call. The CDR3 extends over 12 amino acids. V lost 2 bases and J lost 6, with 7 bases in between. The germline V gene has CDR1 MNHEY and CDR2 SVGEGT. The CDR3 spells CASSYGGNGYTF. The CDR3 bases are TGTGCCAGCAGTTACGGTGGGAATGGCTACACCTTC.

The chain has TRBV12-3 or TRBV12-4 and TRBJ1-3, with D uncertain. The CDR3 has 12 residues. Trimming pared 6 bases from V and 3 bases from J, leaving 6 bases between. The CDR3 DNA reads as TGTGCCAGCAGCCGAAGTGGAAACACCATATATTTT. It translates to CASSRSGNTIYF.

The chain links TRBV5-4 to TRBJ2-1; TRBD2 agrees at 12 bases. The CDR3 covers 15 residues. J lost 7 bases, V lost 2 bases, and 4 bases had no gene match. Germline loops: CDR1 SGHNT, CDR2 YYREEE (reference sequence). The CDR3 reads CASSFTSGGINEQFF. Written as DNA, the CDR3 is TGTGCCAGCAGCTTCACTAGCGGGGGGATAAATGAGCAGTTCTTC.

The genes are TRBV7-2 and TRBJ1-4; a possible D gene is TRBD1 (5 bases). The CDR3 runs 16 residues. The germline V gene has CDR1 SGHTA and CDR2 FQGNSA. The V gene lost 3 bases and the J gene lost 0 bases, with 11 bases spanning the gap. Written as DNA, the CDR3 is TGTGCCAGCAGCTTGGGACTGATTGCAACTAATGAAAAACTGTTTTTT. This sequence encodes CASSLGLIATNEKLFF.

This clone has just a few counts. The chain joins TRBV5-1 to TRBJ1-1; no definite D call. This CDR3 comprises 13 residues. Germline V gene sequence: CDR1 SGHRS, CDR2 YFSETQ. The V gene lost 0 bases and the J gene lost 1 base, with 4 bases spanning the gap. The chain's CDR3 is CASSLGENTEAFF. CDR3 nucleotide sequence: TGCGCCAGCAGCTTGGGGGAGAACACTGAAGCTTTCTTT.

The chain is built from TRBV9 and TRBJ1-1; no firm D call. The CDR3 sequence is 12 residues long. Trimming took 4 bases from V and 1 from J, leaving 5 bases between them. Germline CDR1 and CDR2: SGDLS and YYNGEE. The CDR3 loop reads CASSTQNTEAFF. In nucleotides, the CDR3 is TGTGCCAGCAGCACCCAGAACACTGAAGCTTTCTTT.

This rearrangement joins TRBV6-1 to TRBJ2-3; perhaps TRBD2 as D (5 bases). The CDR3 contains 16 residues. Trimming stripped 2 bases from V and 1 base from J, with 13 bases between. In germline, CDR1 is MNHNS, CDR2 SASEGT. CDR3 nucleotide sequence: TGTGCCAGCAGTGAACGGCGGGTAACCCGCACAGATACGCAGTATTTT. This sequence encodes CASSERRVTRTDTQYF.

The J gene is TRBJ1-3, the V gene TRBV19; no clear D. Germline CDR1 LNHDA, CDR2 SQIVND (reference sequence). There are 15 residues in the CDR3. Trimming left V 5 bases short and J 4 bases short, with 15 bases between. The CDR3 loop is CASSADPVVGNTIYF. In DNA form, the CDR3 reads TGTGCCAGTAGTGCGGACCCGGTTGTGGGAAACACCATATATTTT. The complete variable domain, with remaining parts taken from reference TRBV19 and TRBJ1-3, reads DGGITQSPKYLFRKEGQNVTLSCEQNLNHDAMYWYRQDPGQGLRLIYYSQIVNDFQKGDIAEGYSVSREKKESFPLTVTSAQKNPTAFYLCASSADPVVGNTIYFGEGSWLTVV.

V gene TRBV9 combines with J gene TRBJ1-2; D might be TRBD1 (6 bases). CDR3 size: 12 residues. V was clipped by 3 bases and J by 6 bases, with 9 bases between them. Germline CDR1 is SGDLS and CDR2 is YYNGEE. Written as DNA, the CDR3 is TGTGCCAGCAGCGGAAACAGGGATGGCTACACCTTC. As protein: CASSGNRDGYTF.

This clone was counted a single time. The chain combines TRBV28 with TRBJ1-2; 10 bases are shared with TRBD1. Per the germline V gene, CDR1 is MDHEN and CDR2 is SYDVKM. The CDR3 covers 15 residues. The V gene end was trimmed by 5 bases and the J gene end by 5 bases; junction bases not matched to a gene: 8. The CDR3 protein is CASSRSGTGEYGYTF. The CDR3 nucleotides read TGTGCCAGCAGTCGTTCCGGGACAGGGGAATATGGCTACACCTTC.

The chain is built from TRBV6-1 and TRBJ2-5; 8 bases agree with TRBD2. J gave up 7 bases and V 1 base, and 5 bases lay outside the gene matches. CDR3 size: 14 residues. Germline assignment: CDR1 MNHNS and CDR2 SASEGT. CDR3 nucleotide sequence: TGTGCCAGCAGTGAAGGCGGGGGGTCGGGGACCCAGTACTTC. It codes for CASSEGGGSGTQYF.

This chain uses TRBV19 with TRBJ2-1; the D is unclear. Germline assignment: CDR1 LNHDA and CDR2 SQIVND (reference sequence). Trimming shortened V by 4 bases and J by 0 bases, and 10 bases separated the two germline ends. This CDR3 has 15 amino acids. The CDR3 protein is CASSTGTNSYNEQFF. The DNA of the CDR3 is TGTGCCAGTAGTACTGGCACGAACTCCTACAATGAGCAGTTCTTC. The full variable domain, in which reference TRBV19 and TRBJ2-1 provide the parts outside the CDR3, is DGGITQSPKYLFRKEGQNVTLSCEQNLNHDAMYWYRQDPGQGLRLIYYSQIVNDFQKGDIAEGYSVSREKKESFPLTVTSAQKNPTAFYLCASSTGTNSYNEQFFGPGTRLTVL.

The rearrangement uses TRBV7-9 and TRBJ2-4, with D uncertain. Trimming left V 0 bases short and J 6 bases short, with 6 bases between. Germline assignment: CDR1 SEHNR and CDR2 FQNEAQ (reference sequence). The length of the CDR3 is 13 residues. The CDR3 is CASSLAPGNIQYF. CDR3 DNA: TGTGCCAGCAGCTTAGCGCCCGGAAACATTCAGTACTTC. Together with reference TRBV7-9 and TRBJ2-4, the CDR3 gives the full variable domain: DTGVSQNPRHKITKRGQNVTFRCDPISEHNRLYWYRQTLGQGPEFLTYFQNEAQLEKSRLLSDRFSAERPKGSFSTLEIQRTEQGDSAMYLCASSLAPGNIQYFGAGTRLSVL.

The CDR3 region has the DNA TGTGCCAGTAGTATACCCAGCGGGGGACCCCAAGAGACCCAGTACTTC. It specifies CASSIPSGGPQETQYF. The V gene is TRBV19, the J gene TRBJ2-5; 8 nucleotides align to TRBD2. The CDR3 totals 16 residues. Germline trimming cut 2 bases from V and 1 base from J; bases unmatched to any gene: 6. Germline values: CDR1 LNHDA, CDR2 SQIVND (reference sequence).